These T cell receptor beta chains were read from a single sample in a study of cytomegalovirus exposure and HLA in healthy donors. Using immunoSEQ multiplex PCR, the repertoire was profiled, and TCRdb retains in-frame clones only, with some absent. The table records some 60,000 clones, roughly 80% of them present only once. The sequencing input was PBMCs. The source is a woman in her thirties or forties in good health and CMV-seronegative. Each CDR3 is given without its conserved first and last residue. Each record gives: V gene, CDR3 length, J gene, CDR3 protein.

TRBV6-7	14	TRBJ1-2	ASSYLRDRDESGYT
TRBV9	13	TRBJ2-1	ASSAYIGTTNEQF
TRBV5-6	11	TRBJ2-1	ASSLAQNHEQF
TRBV9	13	TRBJ1-4	ASSVAGGLNEKLF
TRBV7-9	16	TRBJ2-7	SSSSDLSGQGASYEQY
TRBV7-9	14	TRBJ1-2	SSSAPTGGEVGGYT
TRBV2	11	TRBJ1-5	ASGDTQISPQH
TRBV6-5	13	TRBJ2-3	ASSHSSGNTDTQY
TRBV5-1	17	TRBJ2-2	ASSPTGLAGAFNTGELF
TRBV2	12	TRBJ2-3	ASSESGHTDTQY
TRBV28	15	TRBJ1-3	ASSLRQRKFTGNTIY
TRBV2	14	TRBJ1-1	ASSLIAGAPNTEAF
TRBV11-2	14	TRBJ2-3	ASSFGLAGGRDTQY
TRBV19	16	TRBJ2-2	ASSSPWGGSTDTGELF
TRBV27	13	TRBJ2-1	ASRTLGGSYNEQF
TRBV10-2	11	TRBJ1-4	ASSEWHNEKLF
TRBV27	11	TRBJ2-3	ASRGTGQDTQY
TRBV4-1	12	TRBJ1-1	ASSQDLAAGEAF
TRBV27	13	TRBJ2-1	ASSITSGRALTQF
TRBV9	13	TRBJ1-3	ASTKGGGLGNTIY
TRBV28	16	TRBJ1-5	ASNTRGTGWAFHQPQH
TRBV6-4	15	TRBJ2-1	ASSGGGTSGDYNEQF
TRBV9	14	TRBJ1-1	ASSVGQGIMNTEAF
TRBV10-3	10	TRBJ1-1	AIRSVNTEAF
TRBV4-2	13	TRBJ1-3	ASSQVKDNGNTIY
TRBV7-9	14	TRBJ1-1	ASSSRGRRVITEAF
TRBV2	11	TRBJ2-6	ASSSFGANVLT
TRBV25-1	11	TRBJ2-7	ASSEGQTYEQY
TRBV11-1	12	TRBJ1-3	ASSQDRAGNTIY
TRBV10-2	11	TRBJ2-1	ASRLAGDNEQF
TRBV5-1	12	TRBJ2-7	ASSLRTSVTEQY
TRBV11-1	13	TRBJ2-5	ASSSRGGGQETQY
TRBV14	12	TRBJ2-2	ASRSQGATGELF
TRBV4-2	14	TRBJ2-1	ASSQEGLAGANEQF
TRBV19	9	TRBJ2-3	ASISTDTQY
TRBV19	14	TRBJ2-3	ASSIGGGRGSDTQY